The following is a T cell receptor beta chain sequence with its context. Antigen specificity is unknown. The record originates from a study of CD8+CD57+ T cells in acquired aplastic anemia. Study-level results: Between the patient and control groups, CD8+ Simpson's diversity did not differ significantly.

The template for TCR beta VDJ and CDR3 sequence profiling was genomic DNA. MiXCR, run by TCRdb on the reads, gives a single entry per CDR3 protein. The top ten hold more than 35% of the sample, which has under 200,000 distinct CDR3 sequences, about 70% seen once. This CDR3 has 13 amino acids. CDR1 is SEHNR and CDR2 is FQNEAQ in the germline V gene (reference sequence). The germline V and J ends were trimmed by 2 bases and 10 bases, with 9 bases remaining between them. In patients chosen for sequencing, flow cytometry had shown CD8+CD57+ cell expansion. The receptor comes from a human donor with aplastic anemia. This chain links TRBV7-9 with TRBJ1-6; D ambiguous. Sequenced sample: sorted CD4+, CD8+, or CD8+CD57+ T cells (not recorded which) from PBMCs. CDR3 residues: CASSLRQRSPLHF. In DNA, the CDR3 is TGTGCCAGCAGCTTAAGGCAAAGGTCACCCCTCCACTTT. Looking up the rest from reference TRBV7-9 and TRBJ1-6 gives the full variable domain: DTGVSQNPRHKITKRGQNVTFRCDPISEHNRLYWYRQTLGQGPEFLTYFQNEAQLEKSRLLSDRFSAERPKGSFSTLEIQRTEQGDSAMYLCASSLRQRSPLHFGNGTRLTVT.